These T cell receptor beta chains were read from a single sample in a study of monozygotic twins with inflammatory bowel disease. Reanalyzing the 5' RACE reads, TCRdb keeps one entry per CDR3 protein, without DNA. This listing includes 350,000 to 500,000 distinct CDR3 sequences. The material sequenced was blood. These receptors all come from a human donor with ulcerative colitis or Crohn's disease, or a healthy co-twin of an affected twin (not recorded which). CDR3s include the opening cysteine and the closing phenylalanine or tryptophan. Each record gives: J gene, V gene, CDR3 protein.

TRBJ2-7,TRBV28,CASSFNTLSYEQYF
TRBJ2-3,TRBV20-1,CTAPTVLAGGGDTQYF
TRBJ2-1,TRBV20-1,CIARDGGSSYNEQFF
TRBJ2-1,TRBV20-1,CSASGGPAESEQFF
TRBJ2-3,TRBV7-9,CASSLDQRVTQYF
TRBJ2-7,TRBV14,CASSQRTSGGLSSYEQYF
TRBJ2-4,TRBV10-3,CAISEKGMTKNIQYF
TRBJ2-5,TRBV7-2,CASSFWTGQETQYF
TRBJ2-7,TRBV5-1,CASSWYSGRENEQYF
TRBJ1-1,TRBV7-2,CASSSYRDTEAFF
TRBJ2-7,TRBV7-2,CASSLGGTYYEQYF
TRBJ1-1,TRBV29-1,CSVVASLNAEAFF
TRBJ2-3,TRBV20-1,CSARDFGTGTSGVDTQYF
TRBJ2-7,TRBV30,CAWSGGLAGYEQYF
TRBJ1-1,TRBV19,CASSMNPNTEAFF
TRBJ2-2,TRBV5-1,CASSFAHGGGNGELFF
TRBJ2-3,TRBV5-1,CATSLGQGTDTQYF
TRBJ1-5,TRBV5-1,CASSPEGGRSNQPQHF
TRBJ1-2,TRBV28,CASSWRDGYTF
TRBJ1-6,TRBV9,CASSVVEQSNSPLHF
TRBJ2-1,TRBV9,CASSVGSGAYNEQFF
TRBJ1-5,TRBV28,CASSLGDTHNQPQHF
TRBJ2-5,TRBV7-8,CASSLDRLETQYF
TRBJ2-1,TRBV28,CASSFGLAGRGVYNEQFF
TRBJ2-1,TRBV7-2,CASSGGPNEQFF
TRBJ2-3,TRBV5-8,CASSFGRDTDTQYF
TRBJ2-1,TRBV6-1,CASSPVAGAGYNEQFF
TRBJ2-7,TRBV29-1,CSAGGRSSYEQYF
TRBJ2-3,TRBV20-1,CSARGTSGGPTDTQYF
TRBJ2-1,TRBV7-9,CASTPGGGAYNEQFF
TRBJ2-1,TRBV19,CASSTGTLLYNEQFF
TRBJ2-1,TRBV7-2,CASSEGPWNEQFF
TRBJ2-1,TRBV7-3,CASSWGTSGGYSEQFF
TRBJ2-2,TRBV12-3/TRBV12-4,CASTFGGPNTGELFF
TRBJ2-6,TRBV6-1,CASSEPGSGANVLTF
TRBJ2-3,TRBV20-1,CSAYSGGSDDTQYF
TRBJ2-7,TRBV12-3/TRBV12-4,CASSERTGSYEQYF
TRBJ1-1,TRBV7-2,CASSTQGYDGAFF
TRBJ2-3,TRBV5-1,CASSLADAGLSTDTQYF
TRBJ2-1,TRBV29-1,CSVQGLSYNEQFF
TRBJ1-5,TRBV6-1,CASRDGTDNQPQHF
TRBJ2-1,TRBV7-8,CASSKPGLAADEQFF
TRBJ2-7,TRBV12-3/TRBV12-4,CASSSRGWYEQYF
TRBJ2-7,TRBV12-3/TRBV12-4,CASSWGTGGKSREQYF
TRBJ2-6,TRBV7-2,CASSEQGTGVNVLTF
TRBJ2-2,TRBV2,CSRDSGNTGELFF
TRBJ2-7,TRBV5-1,CASSGVGTEHEQYF
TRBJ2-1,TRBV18,CASSPRWGELGFF
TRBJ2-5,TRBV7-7,CASTLQGSGGTQYF
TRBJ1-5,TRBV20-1,CSARCGQGVSQPQHF
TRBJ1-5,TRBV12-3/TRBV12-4,CASVPPGQPQHF